Below, 29 T cell receptor beta chains from the same sample are listed, as sequenced in a study of a mutant IDH1 vaccine in newly diagnosed glioma. Data came from immunoSEQ multiplex PCR; TCRdb stores just in-frame clones and leaves some out. The sample shows roughly 60,000 clones, about four fifths of them seen only once. The time point: week 11, during vaccination. Vaccination comprised doses that each held 300 ug of mutant IDH1 20-mer peptide, plus topical imiquimod. These TCRs are of unknown antigen specificity. The sequenced sample was PBMCs, obtained from a glioma patient whose treatment included an IDH1 peptide vaccine. The receptor set was obtained from a man under 40 with glioma.

This rearrangement joins TRBV18 to TRBJ1-6, with TRBD1 as a possible D gene (5 bases). V was trimmed by 6 bases and J by 6 bases, leaving 15 bases between them. Looked up from germline, CDR1 is KGHSH and CDR2 is LQKENI. This CDR3 is 15 amino acids long. The CDR3: CASSPGGAGNSPLHF. The DNA of the CDR3 is TGTGCCAGCTCTCCCGGAGGGGCTGGTAATTCACCCCTCCACTTT.

In this sample, this clone turned up once. The chain couples TRBV27 to TRBJ2-3; TRBD2 matches at 10 bases. The V segment lost 4 bases and the J segment 8 bases; nucleotides outside the gene matches: 3. The CDR3 has 13 residues. Per germline, CDR1 MNHEY and CDR2 SMNVEV (reference sequence). The CDR3 sequence is CASSYGLAATQYF. As DNA, the CDR3 is TGTGCCAGCAGTTACGGACTAGCGGCTACGCAGTATTTT.

This clone was seen a single time. The chain couples TRBV6-1 to TRBJ2-1; 8 bases are shared with TRBD1. This CDR3 has 13 residues. Germline CDR1 is MNHNS and CDR2 is SASEGT. V was pared by 7 bases and J by 6 bases, with 5 bases of the junction left unmatched. The CDR3: CASITGTGNEQFF. In DNA, the CDR3 is TGTGCCAGCATAACCGGGACAGGCAATGAGCAGTTCTTC.

This clone was seen a few times. The rearrangement uses TRBV30 and TRBJ1-1, with TRBD1 identical over 9 bases. The CDR3 spans 14 residues. Germline V gene data show CDR1 as GTSNPN and CDR2 as SVGIG (reference sequence). V lost 2 bases, J lost 1 base, and 2 bases stayed unmatched. CDR3 protein: CAWSRGQGNTEAFF. The CDR3 DNA sequence: TGTGCCTGGAGTCGGGGACAGGGGAACACTGAAGCTTTCTTT.

The J gene is TRBJ2-1, the V gene TRBV9; D is possibly TRBD2 (5 bases). The CDR3 loop spans 12 amino acids. Germline CDR1 and CDR2: SGDLS and YYNGEE. The ends were cut back, 3 bases at V and 4 bases at J, with 5 bases in the middle. The CDR3 region is CASSAGYNEQFF. The CDR3 coding sequence is TGTGCCAGCAGCGCGGGGTACAATGAGCAGTTCTTC.

V usage is TRBV4-2 and J usage is TRBJ2-1; 14 positions agree with TRBD2. The CDR3 spans 22 residues. Germline trimming cut 0 bases from V and 0 bases from J; bases unmatched to any gene: 13. In germline, CDR1 is LGHNA, CDR2 YNFKEQ. The CDR3 reads CASSQDNGLAGGRRSSYNEQFF. CDR3 coding DNA: TGTGCCAGCAGCCAAGACAACGGACTAGCGGGGGGCCGGCGCTCCTCCTACAATGAGCAGTTCTTC.

V gene TRBV5-1 combines with J gene TRBJ1-1, with unresolved D. The CDR3 runs 13 residues. V gave up 0 bases and J gave up 3 bases, with 6 bases separating them. Per the germline V gene, CDR1 is SGHRS and CDR2 is YFSETQ. The CDR3 DNA reads as TGCGCCAGCAGCTTGGGAGTTTACACTGAAGCTTTCTTT. It specifies CASSLGVYTEAFF.

CDR3 amino acids: CSVVTSEVGGNTIYF. In nucleotides, the CDR3 is TGCAGCGTTGTCACCTCTGAGGTTGGCGGAAACACCATATATTTT. The rearrangement uses TRBV29-1 and TRBJ1-3; unclear D gene. Germline V lookup: CDR1 SQVTM, CDR2 ANQGSEA. The CDR3 runs to 15 residues. V shed 4 bases and J shed 4 bases, with 17 bases lying between them.

The CDR3 reads CAWSVLVGETSPLHF. DNA of the CDR3: TGTGCCTGGAGTGTTTTAGTCGGGGAAACCTCACCCCTCCACTTT. This chain joins TRBV30 and TRBJ1-6; D not resolved. The CDR3 has 15 residues. V was shortened by 0 bases and J by 10 bases, with 16 bases between the two germline ends. Germline V gene data show CDR1 as GTSNPN and CDR2 as SVGIG (reference sequence). The variable domain in full, with the rest retrieved from reference TRBV30 and TRBJ1-6, is SQTIHQWPATLVQPVGSPLSLECTVEGTSNPNLYWYRQAAGRGLQLLFYSVGIGQISSEVPQNLSASRPQDRQFILSSKKLLLSDSGFYLCAWSVLVGETSPLHFGNGTRLTVT.

The chain links TRBV2 to TRBJ2-5; TRBD1 aligns across 7 bases. The DNA end lines up better with TRBJ2-7; the J call may be wrong. In germline, CDR1 is SNHLY, CDR2 FYNNEI. The CDR3 spans 15 residues. The CDR3 DNA reads as TGTGCCAGCAGTGCAAGGTCAGGGGGCTCCTACGAGCAGTACTTC. Translated, it gives CASSARSGGSYEQYF.

This chain links TRBV6-5 with TRBJ2-5; the match to TRBD1 covers 7 bases. The J call is uncertain, as TRBJ2-7 better fits the DNA end. CDR1 is MNHEY and CDR2 is SVGAGI in the germline V gene. This CDR3 is built from 15 residues. CDR3 region: CASRRTGQNSYEQYF. CDR3 bases: TGTGCCAGCAGGCGTACGGGACAGAACTCCTACGAGCAGTACTTC.

CDR3 bases: TGTGCCAGCAGTGATAGCCTCTGGGCGAATTCACCCCTCCACTTT. Encoded protein: CASSDSLWANSPLHF. The rearrangement uses TRBV2 and TRBJ1-6; the D is unclear. Germline V lookup: CDR1 SNHLY, CDR2 FYNNEI. V was pared by 3 bases and J by 7 bases, with 13 bases between. The CDR3 loop spans 15 amino acids.

This clone has more than one count but fewer than ten. The V gene is TRBV19, the J gene TRBJ1-1; D ambiguous. V lost 10 bases, J lost 1 base, and 10 bases lay in between. The CDR3 covers 12 residues. Germline V CDR1 and CDR2: LNHDA, SQIVND (reference sequence). Here the CDR3 reads CATRDGNTEAFF. In nucleotides, the CDR3 is TGTGCCACCAGAGACGGGAACACTGAAGCTTTCTTT.

J is TRBJ2-3 and V is TRBV25-1, with 14 bases aligning to TRBD2. Germline CDR1 and CDR2: MGHDK and SYGVNS. This CDR3 spans 17 amino acids. The junction had 9 bases not matched to a gene; V was cut back by 1 base and J by 9 bases. DNA of the CDR3: TGTGCCAGCAGTGAATCTGGGACTAGCGGGAGTCGGTGGACGCAGTATTTT. Translating it yields CASSESGTSGSRWTQYF.

CDR3 region: CAITGGTANTGELFF. The CDR3 region has the DNA TGTGCCATCACCGGGGGGACGGCGAACACCGGGGAGCTGTTTTTT. V gene TRBV10-3 combines with J gene TRBJ2-2, with TRBD2 matching over 7 bases. Losses at the gene ends were 7 bases for V and 0 bases for J; bases not matched to a gene: 5. Germline V gives CDR1 ENHRY, CDR2 SYGVKD. CDR3 length: 15 residues.

This clone has only one observation. V is TRBV28 and J is TRBJ2-7; 8 nucleotides align to TRBD2. V shed 7 bases, J shed 4 bases, and the junction held 15 bases outside the gene matches. The germline V gene encodes CDR1 MDHEN and CDR2 SYDVKM. The CDR3 sequence is 16 residues long. The CDR3 nucleotides are TGTGCCAGCAACCCATGGGACTCGAGCGGGAGTTACGAGCAGTACTTC. This encodes CASNPWDSSGSYEQYF.

V usage is TRBV6-1 and J usage is TRBJ2-5; TRBD2 aligns across 7 bases. CDR1 is MNHNS and CDR2 is SASEGT in the germline V gene. CDR3 length: 15 amino acids. After removal of 6 bases from V and 5 bases from J, the junction contained 12 bases not matched to a gene. The CDR3 DNA reads TGTGCCAGCAGACCCTTCAGAGCGGGGAGGGAGACCCAGTACTTC. This encodes CASRPFRAGRETQYF.

This rearrangement joins TRBV28 to TRBJ1-1; 8 bases agree with TRBD1. This CDR3 is built from 12 residues. V gave up 6 bases and J gave up 10 bases; unmatched junction bases: 7. Germline V gives CDR1 MDHEN, CDR2 SYDVKM. The CDR3 region is CASRYNRGRAFF. The CDR3, as DNA: TGTGCCAGCAGGTACAACAGGGGGAGAGCTTTCTTT.

The rearrangement joins TRBV9 to TRBJ2-1; 12 nucleotides align to TRBD2. CDR1 is SGDLS, CDR2 YYNGEE, per germline. V lost 0 bases, J lost 6 bases, and 13 bases stayed unmatched. The CDR3 runs to 19 residues. The CDR3 DNA reads as TGTGCCAGCAGCGTAGATTTTGGACTAGCGGGGTCGCGAGGCAATGAGCAGTTCTTC. Residues: CASSVDFGLAGSRGNEQFF.

The chain carries TRBV9 and TRBJ2-1, with 9 nucleotides matching TRBD2. Looked up from germline, CDR1 is SGDLS and CDR2 is YYNGEE. This CDR3 spans 15 amino acids. V was clipped by 10 bases and J by 0 bases; unmatched bases: 8. Here the CDR3 DNA reads TGTGCCGGAATCCTAGCGGGGAGCTCCTACAATGAGCAGTTCTTC. Amino acid sequence: CAGILAGSSYNEQFF. Drawing the rest from reference TRBV9 and TRBJ2-1, the complete variable domain is DSGVTQTPKHLITATGQRVTLRCSPRSGDLSVYWYQQSLDQGLQFLIQYYNGEERAKGNILERFSAQQFPDLHSELNLSSLELGDSALYFCAGILAGSSYNEQFFGPGTRLTVL.

The V gene is TRBV6-6, the J gene TRBJ2-5; the D is unclear. Trimming stripped 2 bases from V and 3 bases from J, with 10 bases between. This CDR3 has 14 amino acids. The V gene's germline CDR1 is MNHNY and CDR2 SVGAGI (reference sequence). CDR3 region: CASSYEPEEETQYF. CDR3 sequence (DNA): TGTGCCAGCAGTTACGAGCCCGAGGAAGAGACCCAGTACTTC.

The chain combines TRBV5-5 with TRBJ1-5; 8 bases map to TRBD1. Trimming at V came to 4 bases and at J to 3 bases, leaving 9 bases not matched to a gene. Germline CDR1 and CDR2: SGHKS and YYEKEE (reference sequence). The length of the CDR3 is 16 residues. CDR3 region: CASSLNPGGINQPQHF. The DNA for the CDR3 is TGTGCCAGCAGCCTCAACCCAGGGGGCATCAATCAGCCCCAGCATTTT. The whole variable domain, remainder taken from reference TRBV5-5 and TRBJ1-5, is DAGVTQSPTHLIKTRGQQVTLRCSPISGHKSVSWYQQVLGQGPQFIFQYYEKEERGRGNFPDRFSARQFPNYSSELNVNALLLGDSALYLCASSLNPGGINQPQHFGDGTRLSIL.

The chain has TRBV5-1 and TRBJ2-5, with 11 bases identical to TRBD2. CDR3 length equals 14 residues. Germline CDR1 is SGHRS and CDR2 is YFSETQ. Trimming took 4 bases from V and 10 from J; bases not matched to a gene: 9. CDR3 residues: CASSTSGGPHLQYF. The CDR3 nucleotides are TGCGCCAGCAGCACTAGCGGGGGCCCTCATCTCCAGTACTTC.

The chain links TRBV28 to TRBJ2-1; 10 bases are a match to TRBD2. Germline trimming cut 6 bases from V and 10 bases from J; bases unmatched to any gene: 3. The CDR3 runs 12 residues. The germline CDR1 and CDR2 sequences are MDHEN and SYDVKM. CDR3 protein: CASRVLAGEQFF. CDR3 bases: TGTGCCAGCAGGGTACTAGCGGGGGAGCAGTTCTTC.

CDR3 sequence (DNA): TGCGCCAGCAGCACGACAGGAAGCCGCTCCTACGAGCAGTACTTC. It yields the protein CASSTTGSRSYEQYF. The chain has TRBV5-1 and TRBJ2-7; TRBD1 might be the D (6 bases). CDR3 length equals 15 residues. With 4 bases removed from V and 0 bases from J, the gap between germline ends came to 14 bases. Per the germline V gene, CDR1 is SGHRS and CDR2 is YFSETQ.

There are a few counts of this clone. The rearrangement joins TRBV6-1 to TRBJ1-1; D might be TRBD1 (5 bases). The germline CDR1 and CDR2 sequences are MNHNS and SASEGT. Trimming took 4 bases from V and 6 from J, leaving 15 bases between them. The CDR3 sequence is 14 residues long. The CDR3 reads CASSAGRGWPEAFF. In nucleotides, the CDR3 is TGTGCCAGCAGTGCAGGGAGGGGATGGCCTGAAGCTTTCTTT.

This rearrangement joins TRBV19 to TRBJ2-1; 8 nucleotides align to TRBD2. Germline CDR1 is LNHDA and CDR2 is SQIVND (reference sequence). CDR3 length: 14 amino acids. The trim removed 7 bases at V and 9 bases at J, leaving 11 bases unmatched. CDR3 sequence reads: CASTNRGGQGEQFF. The CDR3, as DNA: TGTGCCAGTACTAATCGGGGGGGGCAAGGTGAGCAGTTCTTC. Full variable domain (remainder filled in from reference TRBV19 and TRBJ2-1): DGGITQSPKYLFRKEGQNVTLSCEQNLNHDAMYWYRQDPGQGLRLIYYSQIVNDFQKGDIAEGYSVSREKKESFPLTVTSAQKNPTAFYLCASTNRGGQGEQFFGPGTRLTVL.

The genes are TRBV19 and TRBJ1-2, with D uncertain. This CDR3 comprises 12 residues. The germline V gene has CDR1 LNHDA and CDR2 SQIVND (reference sequence). The V end lost 4 bases, the J end lost 3 bases, and 6 bases lay between the germline ends. Here the CDR3 reads CASSKRDYGYTF. The CDR3 DNA follows: TGTGCCAGTAGTAAGCGGGACTATGGCTACACCTTC. The whole variable domain, filled in from reference TRBV19 and TRBJ1-2, reads DGGITQSPKYLFRKEGQNVTLSCEQNLNHDAMYWYRQDPGQGLRLIYYSQIVNDFQKGDIAEGYSVSREKKESFPLTVTSAQKNPTAFYLCASSKRDYGYTFGSGTRLTVV.

The J gene is TRBJ2-3, the V gene TRBV9; TRBD2 matches 11 bases. J gave up 2 bases and V 3 bases, and 5 bases lay outside the gene matches. This CDR3 spans 16 amino acids. CDR1 and CDR2 (germline): SGDLS, YYNGEE. The CDR3 nucleotides are TGTGCCAGCAGCGGGGGGACTAGCGGTCTCACAGATACGCAGTATTTT. Its translation: CASSGGTSGLTDTQYF. The complete variable domain, with remaining parts taken from reference TRBV9 and TRBJ2-3, reads DSGVTQTPKHLITATGQRVTLRCSPRSGDLSVYWYQQSLDQGLQFLIQYYNGEERAKGNILERFSAQQFPDLHSELNLSSLELGDSALYFCASSGGTSGLTDTQYFGPGTRLTVL.